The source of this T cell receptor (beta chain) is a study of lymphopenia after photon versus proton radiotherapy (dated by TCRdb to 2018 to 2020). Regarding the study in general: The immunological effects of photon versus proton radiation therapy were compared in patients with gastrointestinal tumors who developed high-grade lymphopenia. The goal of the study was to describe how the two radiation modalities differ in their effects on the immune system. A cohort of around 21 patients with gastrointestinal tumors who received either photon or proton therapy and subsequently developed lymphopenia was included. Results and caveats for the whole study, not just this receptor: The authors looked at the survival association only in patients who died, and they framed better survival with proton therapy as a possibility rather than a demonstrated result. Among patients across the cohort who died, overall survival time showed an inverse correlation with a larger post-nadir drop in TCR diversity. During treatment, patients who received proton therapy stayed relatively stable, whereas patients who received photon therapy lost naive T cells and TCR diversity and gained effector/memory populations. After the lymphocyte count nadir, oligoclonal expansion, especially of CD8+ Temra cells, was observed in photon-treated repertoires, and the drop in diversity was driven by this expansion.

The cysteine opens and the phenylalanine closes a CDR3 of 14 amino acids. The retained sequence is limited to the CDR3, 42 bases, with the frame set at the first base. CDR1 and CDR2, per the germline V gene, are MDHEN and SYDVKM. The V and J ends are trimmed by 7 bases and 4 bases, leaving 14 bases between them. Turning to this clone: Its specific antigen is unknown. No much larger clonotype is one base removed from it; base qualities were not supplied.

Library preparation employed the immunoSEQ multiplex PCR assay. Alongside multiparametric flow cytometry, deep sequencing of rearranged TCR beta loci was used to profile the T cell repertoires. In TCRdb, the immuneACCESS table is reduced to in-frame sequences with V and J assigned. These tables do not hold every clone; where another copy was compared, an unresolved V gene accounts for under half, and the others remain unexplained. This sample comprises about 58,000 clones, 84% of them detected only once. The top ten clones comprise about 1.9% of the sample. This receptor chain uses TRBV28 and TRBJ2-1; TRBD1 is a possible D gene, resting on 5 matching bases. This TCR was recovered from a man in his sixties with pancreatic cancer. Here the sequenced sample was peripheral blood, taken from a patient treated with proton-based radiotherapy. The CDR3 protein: CASTGPSLYNEQFF. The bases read TGTGCCAGCACAGGGCCCTCCCTTTACAATGAGCAGTTCTTC. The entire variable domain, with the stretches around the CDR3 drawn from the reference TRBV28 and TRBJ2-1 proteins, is DVKVTQSSRYLVKRTGEKVFLECVQDMDHENMFWYRQDPGLGLRLIYFSYDVKMKEKGDIPEGYSVSREKKERFSLILESASTNQTSMYLCASTGPSLYNEQFFGPGTRLTVL.